The 28 T cell receptor beta chains listed next were all sequenced from one sample in a study of siplizumab effects on memory and regulatory T cells. The table came from immunoSEQ multiplex PCR; TCRdb's copy has only in-frame clones and leaves some out. The table records roughly 92,000 clones, roughly 94% of them present only once. Sequenced input: non-Treg CD4+ T cells sorted from blood. These receptors were collected from a human donor in good health.

The chain's CDR3 is CSAISTDTQYF. The DNA for the CDR3 is TGCAGTGCTATATCCACAGATACGCAGTATTTT. The genes are TRBV20-1 and TRBJ2-3, with D unresolved. Germline V gives CDR1 DFQATT, CDR2 SNEGSKA (reference sequence). Trimming stripped 4 bases from V and 2 bases from J, with 4 bases between. The CDR3 runs to 11 residues.

The V and J genes are TRBV28 and TRBJ2-7; no firm D call. Germline V gene sequence: CDR1 MDHEN, CDR2 SYDVKM. Between the trimmed V and J ends, which lost 2 bases and 2 bases, there was a span of 19 bases. The CDR3 is 17 residues long. In nucleotides, the CDR3 is TGTGCCAGCAGTTTAACCTACCGGTCCGTACGCACCTACGAGCAGTACTTC. It translates to CASSLTYRSVRTYEQYF.

This chain links TRBV5-1 with TRBJ2-1; 8 positions match TRBD1. Germline V gene data show CDR1 as SGHRS and CDR2 as YFSETQ. The CDR3 sequence is 14 residues long. Unmatched junction bases numbered 3, after V lost 0 bases and J lost 7 bases. The CDR3 here is CASSLARGPNEQFF. As DNA, the CDR3 is TGCGCCAGCAGCTTGGCCAGGGGGCCGAATGAGCAGTTCTTC.

The gene calls are TRBV7-6 and TRBJ2-1; D is possibly TRBD1 or TRBD2 (5 bases each). CDR3 length equals 15 residues. Trimming cost V 1 base and J 9 bases, with 16 bases left between them. Germline V CDR1 and CDR2: SGHVS, FNYEAQ. Here the CDR3 reads CASSLEHGTMGEQFF. CDR3 DNA: TGTGCCAGCAGCTTAGAACATGGGACCATGGGTGAGCAGTTCTTC.

This clone was counted a few times. This chain joins TRBV21-1 and TRBJ1-5; TRBD1, the table's D call, lacks a check against the DNA. TRBV21-1 is reported as a pseudogene. The length of the CDR3 is 18 residues. CDR3 residues: CASSPRTGRRDSNQPQHF. The CDR3 coding sequence is TGTGCCAGCAGCCCGAGGACAGGTAGAAGGGATAGCAATCAGCCCCAGCATTTT.

The rearrangement links TRBV5-6 to TRBJ1-1; 8 bases match TRBD1. Germline V gene sequence: CDR1 SGHDT, CDR2 YYEEEE. The CDR3 runs 17 residues. J was trimmed by 5 bases and V by 4 bases; bases with no gene match: 16. CDR3 nucleotide sequence: TGTGCCAGCAGCACTAACGGCCGGGACAGGTTTCGAACTGAAGCTTTCTTT. The encoded protein is CASSTNGRDRFRTEAFF. Full variable domain (remainder filled in from reference TRBV5-6 and TRBJ1-1): DAGVTQSPTHLIKTRGQQVTLRCSPKSGHDTVSWYQQALGQGPQFIFQYYEEEERQRGNFPDRFSGHQFPNYSSELNVNALLLGDSALYLCASSTNGRDRFRTEAFFGQGTRLTVV.

The chain joins TRBV18 to TRBJ2-7; no definite D call. Trimming removed 5 bases from V and 4 bases from J, with 12 bases in between. Germline CDR1 KGHSH, CDR2 LQKENI. CDR3 length: 13 residues. DNA for the CDR3: TGTGCCAGCTCATCATTGGGCGGTTACGAGCAGTACTTC. Amino acid sequence: CASSSLGGYEQYF.

This clone was seen a handful of times. The chain has TRBV11-2 and TRBJ1-3; 7 bases map to TRBD1. V lost 5 bases and J lost 0; bases outside the gene matches: 7. The CDR3 has 16 residues. Looked up from germline, CDR1 is SGHAT and CDR2 is FQNNGV. The CDR3 DNA follows: TGTGCCAGCAGCCTTAATTGGGACAGCTCTGGAAACACCATATATTTT. Protein sequence: CASSLNWDSSGNTIYF.

The chain is built from TRBV11-3 and TRBJ2-1; no reliable D call. V lost 6 bases and J 7 bases, leaving 13 bases between the germline ends. CDR1 and CDR2 from the germline V gene are SGHNT and YENEEA. CDR3 length equals 13 residues. As DNA, the CDR3 is TGTGCCAGCAGTTTCCAAAACCGGAATGAGCAGTTCTTC. Its translation is CASSFQNRNEQFF.

The V gene is TRBV4-1, the J gene TRBJ1-2, with a tentative D call TRBD1 (5 bases). CDR1 MGHRA and CDR2 YSYEKL come from the germline V gene. The germline V and J ends were trimmed by 3 bases and 7 bases, with 24 bases remaining between them. This CDR3 region has 17 residues. The DNA for the CDR3 is TGCGCCAGCAGCCAGAAGACGGGACTAGGGGCCGGGGGTGGCTACACCTTC. Translating it yields CASSQKTGLGAGGGYTF.

The chain joins TRBV27 to TRBJ2-2; TRBD2 agrees at 8 bases. The J segment lost 0 bases and the V segment lost 7 bases, leaving 4 bases of the junction unmatched. The V gene's germline CDR1 is MNHEY and CDR2 SMNVEV (reference sequence). The CDR3 consists of 15 residues. The CDR3 region has the DNA TGTGCCAGCACCCAAGCGGGAGCGAACACCGGGGAGCTGTTTTTT. It encodes CASTQAGANTGELFF.

The CDR3 coding sequence is TGTGCCATCAGTGATGGGGCAGGCGGGGTCTACGAGCAGTACTTC. It yields the protein CAISDGAGGVYEQYF. The J gene is TRBJ2-7, the V gene TRBV10-3; tentative D call: TRBD2 (6 bases). This CDR3 has 15 residues. Trimming removed 3 bases from V and 3 bases from J, with 15 bases in between. CDR1 and CDR2 (germline): ENHRY, SYGVKD.

The rearrangement joins TRBV4-1 to TRBJ2-1, with TRBD2 matching 8 bases. Germline CDR1 and CDR2: MGHRA and YSYEKL. The CDR3 is 16 residues long. V was clipped by 1 base and J by 1 base; unmatched bases: 3. The CDR3 DNA follows: TGCGCCAGCAGCCAAGGTCGCGGGAGGTCCTACAATGAGCAGTTCTTC. Its translation: CASSQGRGRSYNEQFF.

CDR3 DNA: TGCGCCAGCAGCGCCGCCCTAAGGGGTGGTGAGCAGTTCTTC. Encoded protein: CASSAALRGGEQFF. This chain joins TRBV5-1 and TRBJ2-1; perhaps TRBD1 as D (5 bases). This CDR3 is 14 amino acids long. The V and J ends lost 4 bases and 9 bases respectively, with 17 bases between them. Per germline, CDR1 SGHRS and CDR2 YFSETQ.

V gene TRBV7-2 combines with J gene TRBJ2-6; 7 bases match TRBD1. V trimming: 6 bases; J trimming: 0 bases; junction bases outside the gene matches: 8. CDR1 SGHTA and CDR2 FQGNSA come from the germline V gene. CDR3 length: 17 amino acids. The CDR3 sequence is CASRVTGQSSGANVLTF. In nucleotides, the CDR3 is TGTGCCAGCAGAGTAACGGGACAGTCCTCTGGGGCCAACGTCCTGACTTTC.

This chain uses TRBV6-5 with TRBJ1-3; D not resolved. This CDR3 is built from 16 residues. The germline V and J ends were trimmed by 4 bases and 4 bases, with 17 bases remaining between them. In germline, CDR1 is MNHEY, CDR2 SVGAGI. CDR3 nucleotide sequence: TGTGCCAGCAGTTCCTCCGGGATCGGAGGAGGAAACACCATATATTTT. Translated, it gives CASSSSGIGGGNTIYF.

This rearrangement joins TRBV29-1 to TRBJ1-1, with D tentatively TRBD1 (6 bases). The germline gives CDR1 SQVTM, CDR2 ANQGSEA. Deletions cut 4 bases from V and 11 bases from J, with 20 bases between. CDR3 size: 13 residues. This CDR3 reads CSVGQGAGAMAFF. CDR3 sequence (DNA): TGCAGCGTTGGGCAAGGGGCAGGGGCTATGGCTTTCTTT.

The rearrangement links TRBV19 to TRBJ1-5; no firm D call. The V gene's germline CDR1 is LNHDA and CDR2 SQIVND (reference sequence). The V gene lost 0 bases and the J gene lost 5 bases, with 11 bases spanning the gap. The CDR3 length is 15 residues. The CDR3 sequence: CASSIDLWEDQPQHF. DNA of the CDR3: TGTGCCAGTAGTATAGATCTCTGGGAGGATCAGCCCCAGCATTTT.

This clone was observed a single time. V and J are TRBV18 and TRBJ1-2; tentatively, D is TRBD1 (5 bases). Germline values: CDR1 KGHSH, CDR2 LQKENI. Trimming took off 6 bases at V and 2 bases at J, with 13 bases between the two ends. The CDR3 has 14 residues. Here the CDR3 DNA reads TGTGCCAGCTCCCCGGGGGTTCAGAACTATGGCTACACCTTC. Amino acids: CASSPGVQNYGYTF.

The genes are TRBV5-8 and TRBJ2-7; 13 nucleotides match TRBD2. The ends lost 3 bases at V and 3 bases at J; junction bases unmatched: 12. The germline V gene encodes CDR1 SGHTS and CDR2 YDEGEE. This CDR3 comprises 18 residues. CDR3 in amino acids: CASSWGGLAGLSSYEQYF. The CDR3 DNA is TGTGCCAGCAGCTGGGGGGGACTAGCGGGACTTTCAAGCTACGAGCAGTACTTC.

The chain carries TRBV9 and TRBJ2-7; D is undetermined. The CDR3 length is 14 residues. Trimming removed 0 bases from V and 6 bases from J, with 13 bases in between. CDR1 is SGDLS and CDR2 is YYNGEE in the germline V gene. The CDR3 loop reads CASSVGGLVGEQYF. Here the CDR3 DNA reads TGTGCCAGCAGCGTAGGGGGTCTAGTCGGCGAGCAGTACTTC.

The chain employs TRBV6-1 and TRBJ2-1; a possible D gene is TRBD1 (5 bases). Trimming left V 6 bases short and J 6 bases short, with 6 bases between. From germline, CDR1 is MNHNS and CDR2 SASEGT. The length of the CDR3 is 11 residues. For the CDR3, the DNA is TGTGCCAGCAGGACAGCCAATGAGCAGTTCTTC. Its translation: CASRTANEQFF.

This rearrangement joins TRBV6-5 to TRBJ1-4; D is unresolved. The germline gives CDR1 MNHEY, CDR2 SVGAGI. This CDR3 has 13 amino acids. V shed 2 bases and J shed 7 bases, with 8 bases lying between them. The CDR3 reads CASSYDTREKLFF. The CDR3, as DNA: TGTGCCAGCAGTTACGATACTCGTGAAAAACTGTTTTTT.

V and J are TRBV14 and TRBJ2-1; possible D gene TRBD1, 6 bases. The germline V gene has CDR1 SGHDN and CDR2 FVKESK. CDR3 length: 13 amino acids. With 3 bases removed from V and 8 bases from J, the gap between germline ends came to 11 bases. CDR3 protein: CASSQQGYDEQFF. As DNA, the CDR3 is TGTGCCAGCAGCCAGCAGGGGTACGATGAGCAGTTCTTC.

The gene calls are TRBV28 and TRBJ2-7; 10 bases are a match to TRBD1. V was clipped by 3 bases and J by 2 bases; unmatched bases: 7. Germline-derived CDR1 and CDR2 are MDHEN and SYDVKM. CDR3 length: 16 residues. The CDR3 coding sequence is TGTGCCAGCAGTTTGGGACAGGGGCGGCAGGCCTACGAGCAGTACTTC. Amino acid sequence: CASSLGQGRQAYEQYF.

J is TRBJ2-5 and V is TRBV10-3; 11 bases agree with TRBD2. V shed 8 bases and J 5 bases; nucleotides not matched to a gene: 10. The CDR3 covers 15 residues. Per the germline V gene, CDR1 is ENHRY and CDR2 is SYGVKD. This CDR3 is CAIAGTSGGVETQYF. DNA for the CDR3: TGTGCCATCGCCGGGACTAGCGGAGGGGTGGAGACCCAGTACTTC.

CDR3 DNA sequence: TGTGCCAGCTCACCGGTCATTCTAAGCTCTGGAAACACCATATATTTT. Protein sequence: CASSPVILSSGNTIYF. This chain connects TRBV18 to TRBJ1-3; D gene uncertain. Germline CDR1 reads KGHSH; CDR2 reads LQKENI. The CDR3 contains 16 residues. Trimming took 3 bases from V and 0 from J, leaving 12 bases between them.

The chain carries TRBV5-1 and TRBJ1-1; D is uncertain. Germline V CDR1 and CDR2: SGHRS, YFSETQ. V was clipped by 2 bases and J by 0 bases, with 8 bases between them. CDR3 length equals 14 residues. This CDR3 reads CASSLTNMNTEAFF. The CDR3 DNA is TGCGCCAGCAGCTTAACCAATATGAACACTGAAGCTTTCTTT.